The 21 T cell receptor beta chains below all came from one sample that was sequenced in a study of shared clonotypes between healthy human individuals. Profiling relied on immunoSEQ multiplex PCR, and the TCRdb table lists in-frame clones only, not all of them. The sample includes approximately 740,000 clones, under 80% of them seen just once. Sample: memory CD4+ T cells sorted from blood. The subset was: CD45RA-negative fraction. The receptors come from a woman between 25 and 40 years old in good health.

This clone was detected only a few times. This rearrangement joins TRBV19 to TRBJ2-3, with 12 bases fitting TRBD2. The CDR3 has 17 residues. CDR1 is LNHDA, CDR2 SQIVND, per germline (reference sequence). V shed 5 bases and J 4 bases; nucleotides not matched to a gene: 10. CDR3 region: CASSSMTSGSRADTQYF. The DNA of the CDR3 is TGTGCCAGTAGTTCGATGACTAGCGGGAGTCGAGCAGATACGCAGTATTTT.

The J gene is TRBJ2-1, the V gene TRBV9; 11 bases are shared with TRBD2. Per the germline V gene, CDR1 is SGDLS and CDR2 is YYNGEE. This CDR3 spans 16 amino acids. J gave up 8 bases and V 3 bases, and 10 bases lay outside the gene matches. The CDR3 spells CASSETSGRFSDEQFF. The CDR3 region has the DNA TGTGCCAGCAGCGAAACTAGCGGGAGATTTTCAGATGAGCAGTTCTTC.

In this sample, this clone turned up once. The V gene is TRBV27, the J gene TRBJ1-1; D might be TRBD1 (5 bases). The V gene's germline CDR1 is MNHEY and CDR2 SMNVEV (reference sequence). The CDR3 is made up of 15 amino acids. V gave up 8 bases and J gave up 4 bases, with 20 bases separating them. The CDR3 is CASFRDLTGATEAFF. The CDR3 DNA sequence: TGTGCCAGCTTCCGGGACCTAACTGGAGCCACTGAAGCTTTCTTT.

This CDR3 reads CASSLRTSGSTDTQYF. CDR3 DNA: TGTGCCAGCAGCTTACGGACTAGCGGAAGCACAGATACGCAGTATTTT. The chain couples TRBV7-9 to TRBJ2-3; 10 bases are shared with TRBD2. The V gene end was trimmed by 2 bases and the J gene end by 0 bases; junction bases not matched to a gene: 2. This CDR3 comprises 16 residues. CDR1 SEHNR and CDR2 FQNEAQ come from the germline V gene (reference sequence).

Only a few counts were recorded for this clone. The CDR3 region has the DNA TGTGCCAGCAGCTTATCTGGTTCCTGGGGCCCGGAGTCCTACGAGCAGTACTTC. Its protein product is CASSLSGSWGPESYEQYF. The chain joins TRBV7-9 to TRBJ2-7; a possible D gene is TRBD1 (5 bases). Germline-derived CDR1 and CDR2 are SEHNR and FQNEAQ (reference sequence). V was clipped by 2 bases and J by 1 base, with 21 bases between them. The CDR3 covers 18 residues.

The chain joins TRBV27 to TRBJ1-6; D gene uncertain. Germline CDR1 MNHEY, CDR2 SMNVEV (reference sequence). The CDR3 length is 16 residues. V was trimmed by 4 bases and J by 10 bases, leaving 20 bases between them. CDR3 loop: CASSSALGGLGSPLHF. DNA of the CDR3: TGTGCCAGCAGTTCCGCCCTGGGAGGGCTCGGCTCACCCCTCCACTTT.

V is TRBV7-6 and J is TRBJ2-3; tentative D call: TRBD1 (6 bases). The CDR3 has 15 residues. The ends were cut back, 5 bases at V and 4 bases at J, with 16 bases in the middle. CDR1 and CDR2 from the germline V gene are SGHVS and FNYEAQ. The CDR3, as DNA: TGTGCCAGCAGCCGGACGCCAGGGGACGCAGATACGCAGTATTTT. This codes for CASSRTPGDADTQYF.

The CDR3 is CASSPPTLYTEAFF. The CDR3 DNA sequence: TGTGCCAGCAGTCCCCCGACTCTTTACACTGAAGCTTTCTTT. The chain is built from TRBV28 and TRBJ1-1; D remains unclear. Per the germline V gene, CDR1 is MDHEN and CDR2 is SYDVKM. Trimming removed 5 bases from V and 3 bases from J, with 13 bases in between. The CDR3 has 14 amino acids. Together with reference TRBV28 and TRBJ1-1, the CDR3 gives the full variable domain: DVKVTQSSRYLVKRTGEKVFLECVQDMDHENMFWYRQDPGLGLRLIYFSYDVKMKEKGDIPEGYSVSREKKERFSLILESASTNQTSMYLCASSPPTLYTEAFFGQGTRLTVV.

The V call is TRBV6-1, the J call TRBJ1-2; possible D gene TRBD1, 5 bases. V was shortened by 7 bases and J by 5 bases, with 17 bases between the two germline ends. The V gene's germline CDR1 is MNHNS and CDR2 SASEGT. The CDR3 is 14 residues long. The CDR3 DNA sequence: TGTGCCAGCACGTCAGGGCTATCGGGGTATGGCTACACCTTC. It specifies CASTSGLSGYGYTF.

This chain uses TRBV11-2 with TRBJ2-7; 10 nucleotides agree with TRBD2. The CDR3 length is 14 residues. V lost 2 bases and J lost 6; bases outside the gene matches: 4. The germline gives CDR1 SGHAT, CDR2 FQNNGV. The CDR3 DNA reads TGTGCCAGCAGCTTACTAGCGGGAGAACCCGAGCAGTACTTC. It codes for CASSLLAGEPEQYF.

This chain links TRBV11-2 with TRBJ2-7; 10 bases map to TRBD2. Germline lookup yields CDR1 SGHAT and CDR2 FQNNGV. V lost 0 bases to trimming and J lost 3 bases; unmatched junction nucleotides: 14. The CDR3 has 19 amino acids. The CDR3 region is CASSLDRRASGSRDYEQYF. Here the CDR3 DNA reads TGTGCCAGCAGCTTAGATCGTCGGGCTAGCGGGAGTAGAGACTACGAGCAGTACTTC.

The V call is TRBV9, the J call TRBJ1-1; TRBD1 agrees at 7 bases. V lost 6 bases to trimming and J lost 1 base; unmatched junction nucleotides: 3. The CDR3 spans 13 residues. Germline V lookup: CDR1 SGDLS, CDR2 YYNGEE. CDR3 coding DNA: TGTGCCAGCAAGACAGGGCCGAACACTGAAGCTTTCTTT. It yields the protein CASKTGPNTEAFF.

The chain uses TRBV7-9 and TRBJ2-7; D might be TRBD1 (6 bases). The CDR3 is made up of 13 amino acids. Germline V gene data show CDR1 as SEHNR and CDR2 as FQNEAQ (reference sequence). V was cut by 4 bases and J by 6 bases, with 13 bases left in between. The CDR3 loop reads CASSSLRGSEQYF. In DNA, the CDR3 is TGTGCCAGCAGCTCACTAAGGGGGAGCGAGCAGTACTTC.

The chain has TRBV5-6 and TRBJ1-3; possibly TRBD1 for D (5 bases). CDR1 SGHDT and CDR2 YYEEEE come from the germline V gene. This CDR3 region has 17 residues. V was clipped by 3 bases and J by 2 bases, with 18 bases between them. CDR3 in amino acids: CASSSPLGGLAGNTIYF. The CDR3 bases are TGTGCCAGCAGCTCGCCTCTGGGGGGACTGGCTGGAAACACCATATATTTT. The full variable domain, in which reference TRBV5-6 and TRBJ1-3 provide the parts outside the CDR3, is DAGVTQSPTHLIKTRGQQVTLRCSPKSGHDTVSWYQQALGQGPQFIFQYYEEEERQRGNFPDRFSGHQFPNYSSELNVNALLLGDSALYLCASSSPLGGLAGNTIYFGEGSWLTVV.

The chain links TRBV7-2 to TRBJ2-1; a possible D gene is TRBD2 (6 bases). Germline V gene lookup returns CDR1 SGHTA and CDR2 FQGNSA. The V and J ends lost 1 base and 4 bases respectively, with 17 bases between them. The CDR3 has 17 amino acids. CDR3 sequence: CASSLGATGVLYNEQFF. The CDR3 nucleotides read TGTGCCAGCAGCTTAGGGGCAACGGGAGTTCTATACAATGAGCAGTTCTTC.

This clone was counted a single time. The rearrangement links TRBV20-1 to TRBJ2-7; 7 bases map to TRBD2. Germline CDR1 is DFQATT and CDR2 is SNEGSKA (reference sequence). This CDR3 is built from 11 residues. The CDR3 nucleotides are TGCAGCTACTATAGCGGGTACGAGCAGTACTTC. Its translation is CSYYSGYEQYF.

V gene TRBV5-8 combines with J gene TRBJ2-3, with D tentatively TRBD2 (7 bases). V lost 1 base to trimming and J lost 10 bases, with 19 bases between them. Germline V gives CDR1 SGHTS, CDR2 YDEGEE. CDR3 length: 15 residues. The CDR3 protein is CASSLSGGAQVPQYF. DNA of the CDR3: TGTGCCAGCAGCTTGTCTGGGGGGGCTCAGGTTCCGCAGTATTTT. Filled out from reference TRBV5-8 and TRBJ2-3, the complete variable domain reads EAGVTQSPTHLIKTRGQQATLRCSPISGHTSVYWYQQALGLGLQFLLWYDEGEERNRGNFPPRFSGRQFPNYSSELNVNALELEDSALYLCASSLSGGAQVPQYFGPGTRLTVL.

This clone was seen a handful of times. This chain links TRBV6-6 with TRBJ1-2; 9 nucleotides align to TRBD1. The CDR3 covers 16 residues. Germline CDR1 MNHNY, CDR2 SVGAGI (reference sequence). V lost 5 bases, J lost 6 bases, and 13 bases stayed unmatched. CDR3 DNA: TGTGCCAGCAGTACCAGCGGACAGGGGCGCCGGAATGGCTACACCTTC. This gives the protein CASSTSGQGRRNGYTF.

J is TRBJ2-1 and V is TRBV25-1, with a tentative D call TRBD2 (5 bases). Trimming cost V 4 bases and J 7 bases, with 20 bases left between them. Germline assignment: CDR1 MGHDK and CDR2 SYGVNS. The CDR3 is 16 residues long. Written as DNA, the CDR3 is TGTGCCAGCAGTGGTTCGGTAGCGACTGACTCTAATGAGCAGTTCTTC. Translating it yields CASSGSVATDSNEQFF.

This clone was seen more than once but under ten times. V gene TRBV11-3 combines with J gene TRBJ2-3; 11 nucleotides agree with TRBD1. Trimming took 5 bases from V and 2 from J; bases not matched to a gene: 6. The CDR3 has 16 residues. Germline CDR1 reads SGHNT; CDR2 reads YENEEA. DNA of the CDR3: TGTGCCAGCAGCCCAGGGACAGGGGGTTACACAGATACGCAGTATTTT. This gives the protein CASSPGTGGYTDTQYF.

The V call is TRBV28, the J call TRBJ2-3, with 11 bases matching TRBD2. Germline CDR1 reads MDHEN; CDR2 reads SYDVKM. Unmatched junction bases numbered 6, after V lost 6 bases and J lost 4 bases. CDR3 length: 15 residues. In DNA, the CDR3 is TGTGCCAGCAGGTTACTAGCGGGAGTCCCAGATACGCAGTATTTT. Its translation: CASRLLAGVPDTQYF.